Following are 19 T cell receptor beta chains from one sample sequenced in a study of preoperative IRX-2 immunotherapy in early breast cancer. Sequencing used immunoSEQ multiplex PCR; TCRdb keeps in-frame clones, though not all of them. Among around 30,000 clones listed, around 75% were seen once. The treatment: preoperative locoregional IRX-2 cytokine immunotherapy. The sequences come from lymph node tissue, collected before IRX-2 immunotherapy. These receptors were obtained from a human donor with breast cancer.

This clone was observed a handful of times. The J gene is TRBJ1-1, the V gene TRBV10-2; 7 bases fit TRBD1. The junction had 1 base not matched to a gene; V was cut back by 6 bases and J by 0 bases. Germline-derived CDR1 and CDR2 are WSHSY and SAAADI. The CDR3 has 13 amino acids. CDR3 in DNA: TGCGCCAGCAGGGGACAGATGAACACTGAAGCTTTCTTT. Protein: CASRGQMNTEAFF.

CDR3 DNA sequence: TGTGCCAGCAGCTTATCTCCGGGCAGGGGGTGGGTAGAAGGCTACACCTTC. It is translated as CASSLSPGRGWVEGYTF. The J gene is TRBJ1-2, the V gene TRBV11-3, with 7 nucleotides matching TRBD1. Germline assignment: CDR1 SGHNT and CDR2 YENEEA. Trimming at V came to 2 bases and at J to 8 bases, leaving 17 bases not matched to a gene. This CDR3 is 17 amino acids long. The variable domain in full, completed from reference TRBV11-3 and TRBJ1-2, reads EAGVVQSPRYKIIEKKQPVAFWCNPISGHNTLYWYLQNLGQGPELLIRYENEEAVDDSQLPKDRFSAERLKGVDSTLKIQPAELGDSAVYLCASSLSPGRGWVEGYTFGSGTRLTVV.

This clone was seen more than once but under ten times. The chain combines TRBV6-8 with TRBJ1-6; weak D call: TRBD1 (5 bases). The germline CDR1 and CDR2 sequences are MNHGY and SAAAGT. CDR3 length equals 14 residues. Trimming took 0 bases from V and 7 from J, leaving 7 bases between them. The CDR3 coding sequence is TGTGCCAGCAGTTACTCACGGGGGAATTCACCCCTCCACTTT. Encoded protein: CASSYSRGNSPLHF.

This chain links TRBV7-8 with TRBJ1-6; no definite D call. Trimming left V 4 bases short and J 10 bases short, with 17 bases between. The CDR3 sequence is 15 residues long. CDR1 and CDR2 (germline): SGHVS, FQNEAQ. CDR3 sequence (DNA): TGTGCCAGCAGCTCTCAACCGGGCGAAGGCTCACCCCTCCACTTT. Protein sequence: CASSSQPGEGSPLHF.

The V gene is TRBV15, the J gene TRBJ2-7; 10 bases map to TRBD2. The V gene's germline CDR1 is LNHNV and CDR2 YYDKDF (reference sequence). The CDR3 contains 16 residues. V was pared by 0 bases and J by 3 bases, with 5 bases of the junction left unmatched. The CDR3 DNA reads TGTGCCACCAGCAGAGACCAAGCTAGCGGGGGCTACGAGCAGTACTTC. Protein product: CATSRDQASGGYEQYF.

V is TRBV12-5 and J is TRBJ2-7; no definite D call. Germline V gene sequence: CDR1 LGHNT, CDR2 FRNRAP. V lost 2 bases and J lost 1, with 24 bases in between. The CDR3 sequence is 19 residues long. The CDR3 loop is CASGLITLPIAGSSYEQYF. CDR3 DNA sequence: TGTGCTAGTGGTTTGATTACTTTACCGATCGCCGGTTCTTCCTACGAGCAGTACTTC.

The rearrangement uses TRBV1 and TRBJ2-1. TRBV1 is marked as a pseudogene. The CDR3 loop spans 13 amino acids. CDR3 DNA sequence: TGCGCCAGCAGCCTGAACTCCGAGACGGAGCAGTTCTTC. Translated: CASSLNSETEQFF.

V is TRBV15 and J is TRBJ1-2, with 9 bases aligning to TRBD1. Germline-derived CDR1 and CDR2 are LNHNV and YYDKDF (reference sequence). The length of the CDR3 is 15 residues. After removal of 8 bases from V and 3 bases from J, the junction contained 10 bases not matched to a gene. CDR3 nucleotides: TGTGCCACCTCGAAAGGGACAGGGTCGGACTATGGCTACACCTTC. Residues: CATSKGTGSDYGYTF.

The CDR3 coding sequence is TGTGCCAGCAGCGTAGGACAGGCAACAAATTCACCCCTCCACTTT. This sequence encodes CASSVGQATNSPLHF. The chain carries TRBV25-1 and TRBJ1-6, with TRBD1 matching over 7 bases. Germline CDR1 is MGHDK and CDR2 is SYGVNS. The V segment lost 6 bases and the J segment 7 bases; nucleotides outside the gene matches: 9. This CDR3 has 15 residues.

The chain uses TRBV28 and TRBJ1-2; the match to TRBD1 covers 7 bases. The CDR3 is 12 residues long. Germline V lookup: CDR1 MDHEN, CDR2 SYDVKM. V dropped 3 bases and J dropped 9; count of bases not matched to a gene: 4. The CDR3 coding sequence is TGTGCCAGCAGTTTTTGGACAGGCCGCTACACCTTC. This sequence encodes CASSFWTGRYTF.

The chain links TRBV16 to TRBJ1-5; 9 nucleotides line up with TRBD1. The CDR3 spans 15 residues. Trimming cost V 6 bases and J 2 bases; bases outside gene matches: 5. Germline-derived CDR1 and CDR2 are KGHSY and FQNENV. CDR3 nucleotides: TGTGCCAGCAGAACAGGGGGCTCGGGCAATCAGCCCCAGCATTTT. Its translation: CASRTGGSGNQPQHF.

The rearrangement joins TRBV11-3 to TRBJ1-3; a weak D match, TRBD1 (5 bases). CDR3 size: 16 residues. Trimming pared 1 base from V and 0 bases from J, leaving 10 bases between. CDR1 and CDR2 from the germline V gene are SGHNT and YENEEA. CDR3 sequence reads: CASSLGAGGSGNTIYF. In DNA form, the CDR3 reads TGTGCCAGCAGCTTAGGGGCCGGGGGCTCTGGAAACACCATATATTTT.

V usage is TRBV6-8 and J usage is TRBJ2-4; D might be TRBD2 (6 bases). V lost 5 bases and J 2 bases, leaving 10 bases between the germline ends. Germline-derived CDR1 and CDR2 are MNHGY and SAAAGT. This CDR3 has 14 residues. The CDR3 nucleotides read TGTGCCAGCAGTGATGGGGGGACCAAAAACATTCAGTACTTC. Translated, it gives CASSDGGTKNIQYF.

The chain recombines TRBV19 with TRBJ1-1; D gene uncertain. Trimming took off 4 bases at V and 1 base at J, with 7 bases between the two ends. Germline V CDR1 and CDR2: LNHDA, SQIVND (reference sequence). The length of the CDR3 is 13 residues. The CDR3, as DNA: TGTGCCAGTAGTACCCCATGGAACACTGAAGCTTTCTTT. This translates into CASSTPWNTEAFF.

The chain carries TRBV7-8 and TRBJ2-3; 10 nucleotides line up with TRBD2. Germline CDR1 is SGHVS and CDR2 is FQNEAQ. There are 15 residues in the CDR3. Unmatched junction bases numbered 5, after V lost 3 bases and J lost 5 bases. CDR3 sequence reads: CASSFSGGRGDTQYF. The CDR3 coding sequence is TGTGCCAGCAGCTTTAGCGGGGGGCGGGGAGATACGCAGTATTTT.

The chain employs TRBV11-3 and TRBJ2-3, with 15 bases matching TRBD2. Germline CDR1 SGHNT, CDR2 YENEEA. J gave up 5 bases and V 3 bases, and 12 bases lay outside the gene matches. The CDR3 consists of 19 residues. Here the CDR3 reads CASSFLANPGLAGGDTQYF. The CDR3 bases are TGTGCCAGCAGCTTTCTCGCCAACCCGGGACTAGCGGGGGGAGATACGCAGTATTTT.

The J gene is TRBJ1-1, the V gene TRBV11-3; perhaps TRBD1 as D (5 bases). This CDR3 has 15 residues. V was cut by 5 bases and J by 0 bases, with 13 bases left in between. Germline values: CDR1 SGHNT, CDR2 YENEEA. CDR3 loop: CASSPRDSMNTEAFF. Written as DNA, the CDR3 is TGTGCCAGCAGCCCCCGGGACTCCATGAACACTGAAGCTTTCTTT. The full variable domain, its missing parts supplied by reference TRBV11-3 and TRBJ1-1, is EAGVVQSPRYKIIEKKQPVAFWCNPISGHNTLYWYLQNLGQGPELLIRYENEEAVDDSQLPKDRFSAERLKGVDSTLKIQPAELGDSAVYLCASSPRDSMNTEAFFGQGTRLTVV.

The V and J genes are TRBV11-3 and TRBJ1-4, with TRBD1 matching 9 bases. This CDR3 has 15 amino acids. V was clipped by 3 bases and J by 8 bases; unmatched bases: 7. Germline V gene sequence: CDR1 SGHNT, CDR2 YENEEA. CDR3 region: CASSLKGTGREKLFF. In nucleotides, the CDR3 is TGTGCCAGCAGCTTGAAGGGGACAGGGAGAGAAAAACTGTTTTTT.

The rearrangement joins TRBV6-8 to TRBJ2-7; D uncertain. Germline loops: CDR1 MNHGY, CDR2 SAAAGT. The CDR3 spans 13 residues. V was trimmed by 8 bases and J by 1 base, leaving 12 bases between them. The CDR3 DNA reads TGTGCCAGCCGGAAGCAGGCTTCCTACGAGCAGTACTTC. Translation gives CASRKQASYEQYF.